These 8 T cell receptor beta chains came from one sample sequenced in a study of neurological immune-mediated disorders. Sample time point: longitudinal time-point 2. TCRdb redid the calling of the 5' RACE reads with MiXCR, one entry per CDR3 protein. The sample carries 65,000 to 85,000 distinct CDR3 sequences, 5% to 6.5% recorded once. Sequenced input: PBMCs. The source of these receptors is a woman in her sixties or seventies with multiple sclerosis.

This clonotype occurred many times. This chain joins TRBV5-1 and TRBJ2-5; D might be TRBD2 (6 bases). This CDR3 region has 15 residues. Trimming pared 5 bases from V and 3 bases from J, leaving 17 bases between. Looked up from germline, CDR1 is SGHRS and CDR2 is YFSETQ. The CDR3: CASRRTAGPEETQYF. Here the CDR3 DNA reads TGCGCCAGCAGACGGACGGCGGGACCTGAAGAGACCCAGTACTTC.

This clonotype has ten or more counts. The chain carries TRBV20-1 and TRBJ2-1; perhaps TRBD1 as D (6 bases). V lost 3 bases to trimming and J lost 0 bases, with 12 bases between them. This CDR3 has 15 residues. In germline, CDR1 is DFQATT, CDR2 SNEGSKA (reference sequence). The chain's CDR3 is CSASEQGGSYNEQFF. In nucleotides, the CDR3 is TGCAGTGCTAGTGAACAGGGTGGCTCCTACAATGAGCAGTTCTTC.

This clonotype was counted at least ten times. The chain joins TRBV20-1 to TRBJ2-1; 9 positions match TRBD2. The CDR3 spans 16 residues. CDR1 is DFQATT and CDR2 is SNEGSKA in the germline V gene (reference sequence). J lost 3 bases, V lost 1 base, and 7 bases had no gene match. The CDR3 sequence: CSARVPSSGVYNEQFF. As DNA, the CDR3 is TGCAGTGCTAGAGTCCCCTCTAGCGGGGTCTACAATGAGCAGTTCTTC.

Many counts were recorded for this clonotype. The chain employs TRBV6-5 and TRBJ1-5; D is perhaps TRBD1 (6 bases). The CDR3 loop spans 15 amino acids. Between the trimmed V and J ends, which lost 6 bases and 2 bases, there was a span of 14 bases. CDR1 and CDR2 (germline): MNHEY, SVGAGI. In DNA form, the CDR3 reads TGTGCCAGCAGGTCCACAGGGACGGGCAATCAGCCCCAGCATTTT. The encoded protein is CASRSTGTGNQPQHF.

This clonotype was seen repeatedly, ten times or more. CDR3 coding DNA: TGTGCCAGCAGCAGCCCTCAGGGAGGTGAGCAGTACTTC. This gives the protein CASSSPQGGEQYF. The J gene is TRBJ2-7, the V gene TRBV5-4; maybe TRBD2 (6 bases). Trimming removed 4 bases from V and 7 bases from J, with 15 bases in between. The length of the CDR3 is 13 residues. Germline values: CDR1 SGHNT, CDR2 YYREEE (reference sequence).

This clonotype was observed at least ten times. The chain links TRBV20-1 to TRBJ1-4; TRBD1 is a possible D gene (6 bases). In germline, CDR1 is DFQATT, CDR2 SNEGSKA (reference sequence). CDR3 length: 14 amino acids. The V end was cut by 6 bases, the J end by 8 bases, with 19 bases between. This CDR3 is CSAIEGGAREKLFF. The DNA for the CDR3 is TGCAGTGCGATCGAGGGGGGGGCGAGAGAAAAACTGTTTTTT.

V is TRBV30 and J is TRBJ1-6; D is perhaps TRBD1 (5 bases). Germline V gene data show CDR1 as GTSNPN and CDR2 as SVGIG (reference sequence). Trimming removed 2 bases at V and 10 bases at J, with 12 bases between. The CDR3 sequence is 13 residues long. This CDR3 is CAWSPSGKSPLHF. In nucleotides, the CDR3 is TGTGCCTGGAGTCCTTCAGGGAAATCACCCCTCCACTTT.

At least ten counts were recorded for this clonotype. Germline and junction disagree at one end, which may indicate a read error. The chain joins TRBV6-4 to TRBJ1-5; D may be TRBD1 (5 bases). From germline, CDR1 is MRHNA and CDR2 SNTAGT. This CDR3 is 13 amino acids long. The CDR3 bases are TGTGCCAGCAATGACAGCCCTAATCAGCCCCAGCATTTT. It yields the protein CASNDSPNQPQHF.